The present T cell receptor (beta chain) was sequenced within a study of regulatory T cells in long-lasting Graves disease (dated by TCRdb to the early 2020s). Notes on the research overall: Patients with newly diagnosed Graves' disease had been on antithyroid drugs for under 3 months. Persistent Graves' disease patients were compared with newly diagnosed Graves' disease patients by peripheral blood TCR sequencing and RNA sequencing. The study took place in China and was registered as a clinical trial. A total of 33 samples were covered by TCR sequencing, comprising approximately 13 persistent and about 20 newly diagnosed Graves' disease patients.

Inclusive of the bounding cysteine and phenylalanine, the CDR3 is 16 residues long. The entry retains the CDR3 DNA only, 48 bases that are in frame from base 1. Deletion took 5 bases off V and 5 bases off J, with a span of 19 bases between the germline ends. The germline V gene gives CDR1 as MNHNS and CDR2 as SASEGT. Beyond this particular receptor, the publication reports: The authors noted that the small sample size was a limitation that may lower accuracy. The study examined only peripheral blood because the primary lesion, thyroid tissue, could not be accessed. Preferential use of TRBV28, TRBJ1-2 and TRBJ2-5 was observed in persistent disease, whereas TRBV20-1 and TRBJ2-1 were favored in newly diagnosed disease. Lower TCR Shannon entropy and fewer highly expanded clones were observed in persistent Graves' disease patients than in newly diagnosed patients, which suggested clonal expansion. Only the TCR beta chain was sequenced and analyzed. Persistent patients shared more public clonotypes among themselves (2,741) than newly diagnosed patients did (nearly 1,000).

The library came from multiplex PCR. Reads for this sample came from an Illumina HiSeq 4000. CDR3 regions were amplified by Arm-PCR with iRepertoire HTBI primers to construct TCR beta libraries. Before sequencing, the PCR products underwent gel purification. Regarding the original processing steps: Gene usage analysis of CDR3 amino acid clonotypes used the approximately 62 TRBV and 14 TRBJ segments found across samples. Filtered high-quality paired reads were merged into contigs using COPE and FqMerger. BLAST was used to align contigs to IMGT TRBV, TRBD and TRBJ reference genes, and CDR3 was defined according to IMGT. Any clonotype with a frequency above 0.1% was counted as a highly expanded clone. Shannon entropy was used to measure repertoire diversity, and the Gini coefficient was used to measure V-J evenness. A clonotype found in more than one individual was treated as public. Through fastp at Q25 and MiXCR, TCRdb rebuilt clones from the public reads, retaining in-frame beta chains. Records with the same CDR3 protein are collapsed into one entry carrying the most frequent genes and DNA. The V and J calls and clone size are TCRdb's, not the authors'. Present in this sample are roughly 530,000 distinct CDR3 sequences, roughly a sixth of which were seen just once. Approximately 25% of the sample belongs to the ten largest clones.

This specimen's time point label, interpreted: newly diagnosed GD, antithyroid drugs for less than 3 months. For both TCR sequencing and RNA sequencing, RNA was extracted from PBMCs in TRIzol. The diagnosis of Graves' disease followed American Thyroid Association guidelines. Recruitment of patients was carried out at an endocrinology department in Xi'an, China. From each patient, approximately 9.9 milliliters of peripheral blood was collected into an EDTA anticoagulant tube. Ficoll Paque Plus density gradient separation was used to isolate PBMCs, and no further T cell sorting was done. An Agilent 2100 Bioanalyzer and agarose gel were used to check RNA quality, while a NanoDrop 2000 measured RNA concentration. This clonotype was observed many times. This clone's antigen is unknown. No much larger clone exists at a distance of one base, and base qualities are not known. This sample was shared with a second study, whose subject was T cells in Graves' hyperthyroidism and ophthalmopathy. The second paper states: A patient counted as having stable Graves' hyperthyroidism if no progression to ophthalmopathy occurred over 18 months of follow-up. Hyperthyroidism patients were newly diagnosed, with disease duration under 2 months, and aged 18 to 65 years. The study excluded patients with uncontrolled infections, other autoimmune diseases, pregnancy or lactation. Diagnoses were established on the basis of clinical symptoms, serum thyroxine and TRAb, thyroid ultrasound, and orbital computed tomography. A first-round RT-PCR of the TCR CDR3 used the HTBI primer set with the Qiagen OneStep RT-PCR kit. Blood samples also contained most of the expanded thyroid clonotypes (frequency above 0.001), which suggests that blood repertoires may reflect thyroid immune responses. A model built on a 13 V-J signature distinguished ophthalmopathy from stable hyperthyroidism, reaching around 90% sensitivity and 81.08% specificity in cross-validation and 80%/75% in testing. During validation, the model predicted progression to ophthalmopathy a median of roughly 7.1 months ahead of onset, with 70.59% sensitivity and 72.22% specificity. To identify distinguishing TCR V-J signatures, a discovery cohort of about 100 patients was used, comprising 43 with Graves' ophthalmopathy and 57 with stable Graves' hyperthyroidism. An independent validation cohort of under 20 hyperthyroidism patients and about 16 patients who later progressed to ophthalmopathy tested prospective prediction of ophthalmopathy. The 95 to 100 discovery patients were randomly divided into training and test sets at a 7:3 ratio. The study also compared thyroid tissue and blood T-cell repertoires from several Graves' hyperthyroidism patients. Once sampling was done, hyperthyroidism patients were given methimazole at a starting dose of 30 mg daily, whereas ophthalmopathy patients were given high-dose intravenous methylprednisolone. Libraries were constructed in a second round of multiplex PCR, after which size selection and purification were carried out. Paired-end sequencing of the libraries was performed with 100 bp reads on an Illumina HiSeq2000. Raw data were processed with SOAPnuke, discarding reads with adapters, uncalled bases, mean Phred below 15, or no exact constant-primer or identifier match. High-quality paired reads were merged using COPE v1.2.5, and each unique nucleotide sequence was defined as a clonotype. Clonotypes were aligned to IMGT TRBV, TRBD and TRBJ reference segments using MiTCR v1.1. Analysis was restricted to V-J combinations with a frequency above 0.0001, which covered roughly 99% of repertoires. The TCS score was defined as the ratio of F50 (clonal expansion) to E x V (chaos), calculated using BLOSUM62-based TCRdist between CDR3 peptides within each V-J. Welch's t-statistics and random forest reduced around 550 V-J features to roughly 13, which were used in a naive Bayes classifier (R e1071). Sample size was not statistically predetermined, and blinding of investigators to group allocation was not performed. TCR Vbeta CDR3 sequencing of roughly 140 peripheral blood samples (under 45 ophthalmopathy, 75 or so hyperthyroidism and approximately 17 progressor patients) is reported in the paper.

The chain was built from TRBV6-1 and TRBJ2-1; possibly the D gene is TRBD2, per 6 matching bases. The receptor was isolated from a middle-aged woman with Graves disease. Donor details come from another sample of the same person, matched by shared clones. The sample consisted of peripheral blood mononuclear cells (PBMCs), taken at new diagnosis, from a patient treated with antithyroid drugs. In nucleotide form, the sequence is TGTGCCAGCAGTCTACACCGGGGACTCCGCAACAATGAGCAGTTCTTC. Its amino acids are CASSLHRGLRNNEQFF.